Listed below are T cell receptor beta chains from one sample, sequenced in a study of CD8 T cells in ankylosing spondylitis. From the 5' RACE reads, TCRdb called clonotypes with MiXCR, one entry per CDR3 protein. The data contain 150,000 to 200,000 distinct CDR3 sequences, 15% to 20% of them seen just once; the ten biggest clones take up about 4.3%. The sequenced sample was blood, either unsorted or a sorted T cell fraction (not recorded which). Every receptor here comes from a male donor aged 5-30 years with ankylosing spondylitis or in good health (not recorded which). The CDR3 runs from the conserved cysteine through the conserved F or W. Fields, in order: V gene, D gene, clone size, J gene, CDR3 DNA, CDR3 protein. D genes are given only for firm matches. Clone size is stated in some rows and not others, as once, few, many or a class when expanded.

>TRBV11-3|TRBD2|many|TRBJ2-1
TGTGCCAGCAGCTTAGACCCCGGGAGGGGTGAGCAGTTCTTC
CASSLDPGRGEQFF
>TRBV5-1|.|many|TRBJ2-5
TGCGCCAGCAGCTTTTTTTCAGGAAAAGAGACCCAGTACTTC
CASSFFSGKETQYF
>TRBV20-1|TRBD2|many|TRBJ2-3
TGCAGTGCTAGAGAGGTTCTAGCGGGAGTATCAGAAGGAGATACGCAGTATTTT
CSAREVLAGVSEGDTQYF
>TRBV12-3/TRBV12-4|TRBD1|many|TRBJ2-1
TGTGCCAGCAGTCCAGGGGGCGCGGTATATGAGCAGTTCTTC
CASSPGGAVYEQFF
>TRBV11-3|.|many|TRBJ2-3
TGTGCCAGCAGCCCTCGACAGCGCACAGATACGCAGTATTTT
CASSPRQRTDTQYF
>TRBV20-1|TRBD1|many|TRBJ2-5
TGCAGTGTCGCGGAGCTACAGGGGGCACGCGAGACCCAGTACTTC
CSVAELQGARETQYF
>TRBV4-1|.|many|TRBJ2-3
TGCGCCAGCAGCCAAGACCTAGCCGAGCAGTATTTT
CASSQDLAEQYF
>TRBV4-2|TRBD2|many|TRBJ2-1
TGTGCCAGCAGCCCAAACAAACTAGCGGGAAGTTATAATGAGCAGTTCTTC
CASSPNKLAGSYNEQFF
>TRBV6-5|TRBD1|many|TRBJ2-3
TGTGCCAGCCGCCGAACAGGGGCAGATACGCAGTATTTT
CASRRTGADTQYF
>TRBV28|.|many|TRBJ1-4
TGTGCCACCAAAGGAGTTAATGAAAAACTGTTTTTT
CATKGVNEKLFF
>TRBV20-1|.|.|TRBJ1-5
TGCAGTGCTAGAGATAGACGGCATAGCAATCAGCCCCAGCATTTT
CSARDRRHSNQPQHF
>TRBV18|.|few|TRBJ2-1
TGTGCCAGCTCACCACAGGGGACCTACAATGAGCAGTTCTTC
CASSPQGTYNEQFF
>TRBV4-2|.|.|TRBJ1-5
TGTGCCAGCAGCCAAGATCGACAGAATCAGCCCCAGCATTTT
CASSQDRQNQPQHF
>TRBV7-6|.|many|TRBJ2-1
TGTGCCAGCAGCTTACTTAGAATACTAGTAAGGGCCTTC
CASSLLRILVRAF
>TRBV29-1|.|many|TRBJ2-1
TGCAGCGCGGGCCTAGGCTGGGGGGAACATGAGCAGTTCTTC
CSAGLGWGEHEQFF
>TRBV5-1|TRBD1|many|TRBJ2-3
TGCGCCAGCAGCTTCGGGACAGGTAGCACAGATACGCAGTATTTT
CASSFGTGSTDTQYF
>TRBV12-3/TRBV12-4|.|many|TRBJ2-3
TGTGCCAGCAGTTTATTCGGACAGAGCACAGATACGCAGTATTTT
CASSLFGQSTDTQYF
>TRBV11-2|.|many|TRBJ2-3
TGTGCCAGCAGCTTAGGGACACCCCGCACAGATACGCAGTATTTT
CASSLGTPRTDTQYF
>TRBV6-1|.|many|TRBJ1-2
TGTGCCAGCAGTCCTAATGCGGACTATGGCTACACCTTC
CASSPNADYGYTF
>TRBV2|.|.|TRBJ2-3
TGTGCCAGCAGTGGTGGGGCTGTGGGCACAGATACGCAGTATTTT
CASSGGAVGTDTQYF
>TRBV7-3|TRBD1|many|TRBJ2-1
TGTGCCAGCAGCTTAACATTGGACGGGACAGGGGGGGCGGGTGAGCAGTTCTTC
CASSLTLDGTGGAGEQFF
>TRBV7-9|.|few|TRBJ1-5
TGTGCCAGCAGCTTAGGGGGGGGCAGATATCAGCCCCAGCATTTT
CASSLGGGRYQPQHF
>TRBV4-1|TRBD1|.|TRBJ1-1
TGCGCCAGCAGCCAACCCGGGACAGTTGAAGCTTTCTTT
CASSQPGTVEAFF
>TRBV2|.|many|TRBJ2-2
TGTGCCAGCAGTGCTGAAAGGGCAGAGTCTCGGGAGCTGTTTTTT
CASSAERAESRELFF
>TRBV6-5|TRBD1|.|TRBJ2-1
TGTGCCAGCAGTTACACCTCGGGACAGGGAGTTAATGAGCAGTTCTTC
CASSYTSGQGVNEQFF
>TRBV4-2|.|many|TRBJ2-3
TGTGCCAGCAGCCAAGAAATAGCGGAGATCACAGATACGCAGTATTTT
CASSQEIAEITDTQYF
>TRBV7-9|.|many|TRBJ2-3
TGTGCCAGCAGCCCACCAGTTGGGGGGAGCACAGATACGCAGTATTTT
CASSPPVGGSTDTQYF
>TRBV5-1|TRBD2|many|TRBJ2-3
TGCGCCAGCAGCCGTGCGACTAGCGGGAGAACAGATACGCAGTATTTT
CASSRATSGRTDTQYF
>TRBV30|.|many|TRBJ1-4
TGTGCCTGGAGTGCGCTTACTGCAACTAATGAAAAACTGTTTTTT
CAWSALTATNEKLFF
>TRBV2|TRBD1|many|TRBJ2-5
TGTGCCAGCAGTGATCCGGGACAGGGGGCAGGAGAGACCCAGTACTTC
CASSDPGQGAGETQYF
>TRBV11-2|.|many|TRBJ2-5
TGTGCCAGCAGCTCCCACTGGGGCGCCCAAGAGACCCAGTACTTC
CASSSHWGAQETQYF
>TRBV20-1|TRBD1|many|TRBJ1-1
TGCAGTGCTAGAGACTTGACAGGGATAGCTTTCTTT
CSARDLTGIAFF
>TRBV7-6|.|many|TRBJ1-4
TGTGCCAGCAGCTTCCGACCGACCGAGGCAACTAATGAAAAACTGTTTTTT
CASSFRPTEATNEKLFF
>TRBV6-5|.|many|TRBJ1-5
TGTGCCAGCAGTTACAATGGTGGGGGTCAGCCCCAGCATTTT
CASSYNGGGQPQHF
>TRBV23-1|.|.|TRBJ1-5
TGCGCCAGCAGTCAGATAGACAGGAGCAATCAGCCCCAGCATTTT
CASSQIDRSNQPQHF
>TRBV7-8|.|.|TRBJ1-1
TGTGCCAGCAGCTTAAGGGATACGATCCGTGCTGAAGCTTTCTTT
CASSLRDTIRAEAFF
>TRBV25-1|TRBD1|many|TRBJ2-3
TGTGCCAGCAGTGAATTCACAGGGGGGACAGATACGCAGTATTTT
CASSEFTGGTDTQYF
>TRBV12-3/TRBV12-4|.|many|TRBJ1-2
TGTGCCAGCAAGCAACGGCAGGGAGTTAATTGGGGCTTC
CASKQRQGVNWGF
>TRBV7-9|.|.|TRBJ2-1
TGTGCCAGCAGCCCACGCGAGACATTAAATGAGCAGTTCTTC
CASSPRETLNEQFF
>TRBV20-1|.|many|TRBJ2-4
TGCAGTGCGAACGGACAGCTAGCCAAAAACATTCAGTACTTC
CSANGQLAKNIQYF
>TRBV29-1|TRBD1|many|TRBJ2-7
TGCAGCGTTTTAACAGGGGCCCTCTACGAGCAGTACTTC
CSVLTGALYEQYF
>TRBV6-5|.|many|TRBJ1-1
TGTGCCAGCAGTTACTCCCCCCCCAGAAACACTGAAGCTTTCTTT
CASSYSPPRNTEAFF
>TRBV10-3|.|.|TRBJ1-1
TGTGCCATCAGTGAGTCGGGGGGCACTGAAGCTTTCTTT
CAISESGGTEAFF
>TRBV2|.|many|TRBJ2-3
TGTGCCAGCAGTCTAGTAGCGGATTTCGGCACAGATACGCAGTATTTT
CASSLVADFGTDTQYF
>TRBV11-2|.|many|TRBJ2-2
TGTGCCAGCAGCTTAGGGCAGGAGAACACCGGGGAGCTGTTTTTT
CASSLGQENTGELFF
>TRBV5-1|.|many|TRBJ1-1
TGCGCCAGCAGCCTTGAAGGGAACACTGAAGCTTTCTTT
CASSLEGNTEAFF
>TRBV9|.|.|TRBJ2-5
TGTGCCAGCAGCCCAAGTAGGTTAGAAGAGACCCAGTACTTC
CASSPSRLEETQYF
>TRBV12-3/TRBV12-4|TRBD2|many|TRBJ2-7
TGTGCCAGCAGTTTCGGGTGGGAGGGCAGCGACGAGCAGTACTTC
CASSFGWEGSDEQYF
>TRBV27|TRBD1|many|TRBJ2-4
TGTGCCAGCAGCTCGACAGGGAATAGGTACATTCAGTACTTC
CASSSTGNRYIQYF
>TRBV6-5|.|many|TRBJ2-6
TGTGCCAGCAGTTACTCGAATATCTACTCTGGGGCCAACGTCCTGACTTTC
CASSYSNIYSGANVLTF
>TRBV19|.|.|TRBJ1-2
TGTGCCAGTAGTATTCAGTCCGCTAACTATGGCTACACCTTC
CASSIQSANYGYTF
>TRBV12-3/TRBV12-4|.|many|TRBJ1-5
TGTGCCAGCAGACCATACCTCGCCAGGGGAGGTGATCAGCCCCAGCATTTT
CASRPYLARGGDQPQHF